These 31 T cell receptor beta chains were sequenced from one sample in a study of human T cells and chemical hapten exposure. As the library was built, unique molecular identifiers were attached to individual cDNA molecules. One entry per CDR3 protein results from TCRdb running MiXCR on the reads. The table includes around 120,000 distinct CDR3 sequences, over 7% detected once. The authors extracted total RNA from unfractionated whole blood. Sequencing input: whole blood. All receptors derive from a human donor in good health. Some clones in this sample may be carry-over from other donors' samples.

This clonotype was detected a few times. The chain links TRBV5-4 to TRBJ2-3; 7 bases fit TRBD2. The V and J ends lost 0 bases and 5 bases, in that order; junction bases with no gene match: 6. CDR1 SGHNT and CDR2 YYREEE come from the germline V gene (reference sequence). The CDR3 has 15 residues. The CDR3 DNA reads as TGTGCCAGCAGCTTGGAACTAGCGATGCAAGATACGCAGTATTTT. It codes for CASSLELAMQDTQYF.

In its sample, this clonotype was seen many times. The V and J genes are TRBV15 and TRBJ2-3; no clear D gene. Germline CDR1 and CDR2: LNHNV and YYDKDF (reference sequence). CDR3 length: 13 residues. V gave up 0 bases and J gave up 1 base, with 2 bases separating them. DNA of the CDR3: TGTGCCACCAGCAGAGAGGGCACAGATACGCAGTATTTT. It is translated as CATSREGTDTQYF.

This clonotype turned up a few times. The CDR3 protein is CASSPPRSPSTDTQYF. CDR3 DNA sequence: TGTGCCAGCAGTCCACCGAGGTCCCCTAGCACAGATACGCAGTATTTT. V and J are TRBV6-5 and TRBJ2-3; D gene ambiguous. Germline lookup yields CDR1 MNHEY and CDR2 SVGAGI. Trimming stripped 5 bases from V and 0 bases from J, with 15 bases between. The CDR3 consists of 16 residues.

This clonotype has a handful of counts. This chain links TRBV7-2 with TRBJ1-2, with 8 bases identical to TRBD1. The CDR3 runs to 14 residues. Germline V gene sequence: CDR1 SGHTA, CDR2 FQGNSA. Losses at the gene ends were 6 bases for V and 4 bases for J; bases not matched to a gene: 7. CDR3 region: CASRVGQERYGYTF. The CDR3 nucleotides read TGTGCCAGCAGGGTGGGACAGGAACGCTATGGCTACACCTTC.

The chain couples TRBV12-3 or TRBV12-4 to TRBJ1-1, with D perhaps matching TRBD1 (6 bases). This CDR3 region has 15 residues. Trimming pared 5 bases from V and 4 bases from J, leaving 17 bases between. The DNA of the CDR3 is TGTGCCAGCAGTCCTCGGGGGGGGCGGAGCACTGAAGCTTTCTTT. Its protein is CASSPRGGRSTEAFF.

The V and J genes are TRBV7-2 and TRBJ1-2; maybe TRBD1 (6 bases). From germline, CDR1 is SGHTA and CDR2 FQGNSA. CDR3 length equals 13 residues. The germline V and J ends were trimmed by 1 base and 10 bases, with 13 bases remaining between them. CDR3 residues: CASSLGGHADYTF. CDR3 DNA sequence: TGTGCCAGCAGCTTAGGGGGACATGCGGACTACACCTTC.

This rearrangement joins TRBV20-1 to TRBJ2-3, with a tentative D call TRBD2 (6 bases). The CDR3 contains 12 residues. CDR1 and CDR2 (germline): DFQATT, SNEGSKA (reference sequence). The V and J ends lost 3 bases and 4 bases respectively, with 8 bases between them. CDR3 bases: TGCAGTGCTAGCGGGGGAGCAGATACGCAGTATTTT. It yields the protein CSASGGADTQYF.

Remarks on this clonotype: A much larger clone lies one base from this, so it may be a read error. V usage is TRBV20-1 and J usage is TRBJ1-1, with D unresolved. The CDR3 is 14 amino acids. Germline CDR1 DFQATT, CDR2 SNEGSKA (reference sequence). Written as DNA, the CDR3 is TGCAGTGCTAGAGAGGCAGGAGCGAACACTGAAGATTTCTTT. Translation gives CSAREAGANTEDFF.

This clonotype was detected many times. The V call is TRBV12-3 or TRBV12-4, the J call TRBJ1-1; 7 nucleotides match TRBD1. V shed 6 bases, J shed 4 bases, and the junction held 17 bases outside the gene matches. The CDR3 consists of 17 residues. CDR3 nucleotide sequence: TGTGCCAGCAGCCCAACAGGGGTAACGGGTCTGGGCACTGAAGCTTTCTTT. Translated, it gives CASSPTGVTGLGTEAFF.

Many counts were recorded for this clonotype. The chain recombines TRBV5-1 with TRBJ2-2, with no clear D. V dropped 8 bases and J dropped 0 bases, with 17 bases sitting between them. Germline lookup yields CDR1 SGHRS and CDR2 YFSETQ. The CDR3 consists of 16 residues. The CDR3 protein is CASRQSRVANTGELFF. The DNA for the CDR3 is TGCGCCAGTAGACAAAGTAGGGTTGCGAACACCGGGGAGCTGTTTTTT.

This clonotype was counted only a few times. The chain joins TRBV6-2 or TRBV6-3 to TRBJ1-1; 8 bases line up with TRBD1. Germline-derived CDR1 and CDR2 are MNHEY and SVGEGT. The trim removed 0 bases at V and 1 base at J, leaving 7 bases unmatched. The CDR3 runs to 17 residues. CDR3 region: CASSYSRGRNANTEAFF. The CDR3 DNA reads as TGTGCCAGCAGTTACTCCAGGGGGCGTAACGCGAACACTGAAGCTTTCTTT.

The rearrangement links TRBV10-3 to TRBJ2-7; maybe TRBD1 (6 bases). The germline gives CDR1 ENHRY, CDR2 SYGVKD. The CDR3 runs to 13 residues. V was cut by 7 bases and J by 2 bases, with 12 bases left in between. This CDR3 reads CAITSGQTYEQYF. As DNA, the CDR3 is TGTGCCATCACCTCGGGACAAACCTACGAGCAGTACTTC.

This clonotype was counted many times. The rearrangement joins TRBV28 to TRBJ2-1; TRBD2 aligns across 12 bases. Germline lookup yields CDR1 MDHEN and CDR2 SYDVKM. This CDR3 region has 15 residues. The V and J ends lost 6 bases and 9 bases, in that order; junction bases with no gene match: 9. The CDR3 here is CASSLRLAGEGEQFF. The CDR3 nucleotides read TGTGCCAGCAGCCTCAGACTAGCGGGAGAGGGTGAGCAGTTCTTC.

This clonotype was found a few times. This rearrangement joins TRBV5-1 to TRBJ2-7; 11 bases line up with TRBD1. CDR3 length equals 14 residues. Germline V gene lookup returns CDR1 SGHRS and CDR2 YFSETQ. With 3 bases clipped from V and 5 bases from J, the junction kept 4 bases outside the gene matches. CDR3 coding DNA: TGCGCCAGCAGCTGGACAGGGGGCGCGGACGAGCAGTACTTC. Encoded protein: CASSWTGGADEQYF.

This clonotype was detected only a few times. This CDR3 reads CSAQAGTGNTEAFF. For the CDR3, the DNA is TGCAGTGCTCAGGCCGGGACAGGGAACACTGAAGCTTTCTTT. The V and J genes are TRBV20-1 and TRBJ1-1; 8 nucleotides line up with TRBD1. CDR1 and CDR2 (germline): DFQATT, SNEGSKA (reference sequence). Losses at the gene ends were 5 bases for V and 1 base for J; bases not matched to a gene: 6. This CDR3 region has 14 residues.

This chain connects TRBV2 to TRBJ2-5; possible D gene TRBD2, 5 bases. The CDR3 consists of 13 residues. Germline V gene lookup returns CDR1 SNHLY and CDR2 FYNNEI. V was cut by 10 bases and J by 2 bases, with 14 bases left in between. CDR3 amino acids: CAKSKGGQETQYF. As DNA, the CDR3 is TGTGCCAAGTCAAAGGGCGGGCAAGAGACCCAGTACTTC.

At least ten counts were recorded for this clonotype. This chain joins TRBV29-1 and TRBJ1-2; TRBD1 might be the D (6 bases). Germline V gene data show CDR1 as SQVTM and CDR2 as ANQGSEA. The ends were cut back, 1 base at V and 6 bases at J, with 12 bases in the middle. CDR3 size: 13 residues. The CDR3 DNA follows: TGCAGCGTTGAAGCCCCCGGACAGCATGGCTACACCTTC. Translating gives CSVEAPGQHGYTF.

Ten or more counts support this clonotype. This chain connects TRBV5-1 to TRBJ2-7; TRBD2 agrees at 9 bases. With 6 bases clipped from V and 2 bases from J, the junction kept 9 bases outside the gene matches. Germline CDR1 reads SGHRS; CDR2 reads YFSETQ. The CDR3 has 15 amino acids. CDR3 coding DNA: TGCGCCAGCACCCCCCGGAGCGGGGGGACCTACGAGCAGTACTTC. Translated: CASTPRSGGTYEQYF.

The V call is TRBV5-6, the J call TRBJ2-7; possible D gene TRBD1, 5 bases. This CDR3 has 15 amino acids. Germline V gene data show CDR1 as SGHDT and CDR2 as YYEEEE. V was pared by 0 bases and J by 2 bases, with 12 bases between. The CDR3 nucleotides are TGTGCCAGCAGCTTGGACCCACAGGTGACCTACGAGCAGTACTTC. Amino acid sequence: CASSLDPQVTYEQYF. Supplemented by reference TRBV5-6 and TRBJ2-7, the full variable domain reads DAGVTQSPTHLIKTRGQQVTLRCSPKSGHDTVSWYQQALGQGPQFIFQYYEEEERQRGNFPDRFSGHQFPNYSSELNVNALLLGDSALYLCASSLDPQVTYEQYFGPGTRLTVT.

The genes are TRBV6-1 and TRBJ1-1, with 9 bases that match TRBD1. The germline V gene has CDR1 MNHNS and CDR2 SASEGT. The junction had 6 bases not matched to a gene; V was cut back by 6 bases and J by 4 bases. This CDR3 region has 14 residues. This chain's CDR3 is CASSGGQGSTEAFF. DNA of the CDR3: TGTGCCAGCAGCGGCGGACAGGGGAGCACTGAAGCTTTCTTT.

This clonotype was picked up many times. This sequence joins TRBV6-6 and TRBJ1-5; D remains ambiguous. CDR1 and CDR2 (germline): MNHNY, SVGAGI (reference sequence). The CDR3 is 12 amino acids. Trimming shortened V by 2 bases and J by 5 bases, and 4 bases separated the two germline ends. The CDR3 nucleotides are TGTGCCAGCAGTTACGGGGATCAGCCCCAGCATTTT. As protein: CASSYGDQPQHF.

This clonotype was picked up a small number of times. The DNA for the CDR3 is TGTGCCAGCAGCCCCCAGGACAGGGTACGGCAAGAGCAGTTCTTC. Encoded protein: CASSPQDRVRQEQFF. The chain is built from TRBV7-2 and TRBJ2-1; TRBD1 aligns across 8 bases. CDR1 is SGHTA, CDR2 FQGNSA, per germline. The CDR3 consists of 15 residues. V gave up 5 bases and J gave up 10 bases; unmatched junction bases: 13. The variable domain in full, with the rest retrieved from reference TRBV7-2 and TRBJ2-1, is GAGVSQSPSNKVTEKGKDVELRCDPISGHTALYWYRQSLGQGLEFLIYFQGNSAPDKSGLPSDRFSAERTGGSVSTLTIQRTQQEDSAVYLCASSPQDRVRQEQFFGPGTRLTVL.

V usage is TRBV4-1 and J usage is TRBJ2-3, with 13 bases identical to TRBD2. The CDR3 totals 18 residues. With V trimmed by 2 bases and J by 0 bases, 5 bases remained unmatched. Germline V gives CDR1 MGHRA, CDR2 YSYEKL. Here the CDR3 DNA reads TGCGCCAGCAGCCAAACCGGGACTAGCGGGGCTAGCACAGATACGCAGTATTTT. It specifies CASSQTGTSGASTDTQYF.

The CDR3 protein is CASSLDLGVDTQYF. The CDR3 coding sequence is TGTGCCAGCAGCTTAGATTTGGGAGTAGATACGCAGTATTTT. This chain links TRBV11-2 with TRBJ2-3; D might be TRBD2 (5 bases). Germline CDR1 and CDR2: SGHAT and FQNNGV. CDR3 length equals 14 residues. Trimming removed 0 bases at V and 5 bases at J, with 9 bases between.

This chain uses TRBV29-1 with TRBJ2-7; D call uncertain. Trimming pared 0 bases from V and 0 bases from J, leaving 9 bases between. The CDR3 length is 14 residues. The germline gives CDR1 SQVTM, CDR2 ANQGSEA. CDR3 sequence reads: CSVEDRTVSYEQYF. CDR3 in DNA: TGCAGCGTTGAAGATCGGACGGTCTCCTACGAGCAGTACTTC.

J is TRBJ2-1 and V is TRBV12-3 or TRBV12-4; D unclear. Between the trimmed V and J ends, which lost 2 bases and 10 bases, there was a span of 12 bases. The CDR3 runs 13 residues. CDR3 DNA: TGTGCCAGCAGTTTAAGAGCTCCCGGGGAGCAGTTCTTC. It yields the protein CASSLRAPGEQFF.

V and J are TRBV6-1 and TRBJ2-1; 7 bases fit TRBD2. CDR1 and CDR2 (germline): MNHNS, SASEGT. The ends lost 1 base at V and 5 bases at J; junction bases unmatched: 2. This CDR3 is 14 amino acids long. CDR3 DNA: TGTGCCAGCAGTGAAGGCGGGAGCCACAATGAGCAGTTCTTC. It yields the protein CASSEGGSHNEQFF.

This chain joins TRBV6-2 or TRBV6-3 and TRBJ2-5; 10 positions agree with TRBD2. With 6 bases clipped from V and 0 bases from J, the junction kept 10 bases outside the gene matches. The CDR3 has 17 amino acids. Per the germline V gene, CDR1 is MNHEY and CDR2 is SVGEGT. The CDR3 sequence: CASRPLAGGHHQETQYF. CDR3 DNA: TGTGCCAGCAGACCCTTAGCGGGAGGACATCACCAAGAGACCCAGTACTTC.

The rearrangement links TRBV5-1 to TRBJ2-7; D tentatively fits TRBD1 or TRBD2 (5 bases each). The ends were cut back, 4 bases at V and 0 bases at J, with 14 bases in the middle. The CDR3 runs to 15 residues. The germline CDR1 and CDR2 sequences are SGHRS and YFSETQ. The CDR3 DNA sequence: TGCGCCAGCAGCCGACCCAGAGGGGACTCCTACGAGCAGTACTTC. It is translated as CASSRPRGDSYEQYF.

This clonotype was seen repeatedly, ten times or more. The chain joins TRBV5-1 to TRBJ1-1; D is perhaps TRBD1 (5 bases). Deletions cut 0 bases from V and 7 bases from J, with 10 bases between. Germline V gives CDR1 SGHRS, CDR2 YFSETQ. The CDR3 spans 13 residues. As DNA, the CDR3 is TGCGCCAGCAGCTTGGCGGGGAGGGGTGAAGCTTTCTTT. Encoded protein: CASSLAGRGEAFF. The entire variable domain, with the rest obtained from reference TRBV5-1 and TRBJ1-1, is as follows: KAGVTQTPRYLIKTRGQQVTLSCSPISGHRSVSWYQQTPGQGLQFLFEYFSETQRNKGNFPGRFSGRQFSNSRSEMNVSTLELGDSALYLCASSLAGRGEAFFGQGTRLTVV.

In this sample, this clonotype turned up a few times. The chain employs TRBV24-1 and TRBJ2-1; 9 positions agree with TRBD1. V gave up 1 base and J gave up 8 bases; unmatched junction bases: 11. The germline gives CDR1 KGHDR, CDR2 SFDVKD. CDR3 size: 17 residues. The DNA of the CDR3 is TGTGCCACCAGTGATTTTAGGACAGGGGACTCCCGGGATGAGCAGTTCTTC. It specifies CATSDFRTGDSRDEQFF.